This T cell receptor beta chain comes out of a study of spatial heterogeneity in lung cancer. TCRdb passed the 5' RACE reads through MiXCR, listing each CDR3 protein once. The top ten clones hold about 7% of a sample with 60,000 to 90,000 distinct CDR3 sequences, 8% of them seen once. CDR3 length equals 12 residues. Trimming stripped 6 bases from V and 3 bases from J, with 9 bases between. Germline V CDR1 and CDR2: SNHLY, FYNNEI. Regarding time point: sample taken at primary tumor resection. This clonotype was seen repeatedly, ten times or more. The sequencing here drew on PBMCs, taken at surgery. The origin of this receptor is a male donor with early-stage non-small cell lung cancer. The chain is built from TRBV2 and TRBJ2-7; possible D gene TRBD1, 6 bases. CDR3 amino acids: CASSRDNYEQYF. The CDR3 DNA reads TGTGCCAGCAGCCGGGACAACTACGAGCAGTACTTC.